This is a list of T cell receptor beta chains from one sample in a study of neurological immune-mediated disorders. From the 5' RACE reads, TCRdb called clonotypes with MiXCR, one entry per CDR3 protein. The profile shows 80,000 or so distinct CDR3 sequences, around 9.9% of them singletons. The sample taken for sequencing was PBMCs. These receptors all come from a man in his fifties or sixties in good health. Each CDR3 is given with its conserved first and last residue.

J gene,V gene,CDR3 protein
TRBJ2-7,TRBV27,CASSIDRGRYEQYF
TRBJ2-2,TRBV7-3,CASSLKKGTGELFF
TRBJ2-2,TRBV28,CASSPTSARNTGELFF
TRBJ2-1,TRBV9,CASSVGSAGVNRQYNEQFF
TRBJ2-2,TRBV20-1,CSARPQGNTGELFF
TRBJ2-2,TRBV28,CASSFNGLAGGQTGELFF
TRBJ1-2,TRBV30,CAWKSFEGWNTF
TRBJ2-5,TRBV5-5,CASSRWTAKETQYF
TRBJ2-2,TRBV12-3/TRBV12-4,CASSPPYTGELFF
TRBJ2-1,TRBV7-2,CASSSTSLRFF
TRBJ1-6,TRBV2,CASSKDRGNSPLHF
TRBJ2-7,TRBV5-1,CASSLGQETYEQYF
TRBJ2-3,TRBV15,CATSRTQRADTQYF
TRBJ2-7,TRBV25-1,CASSDRQVVNEQYF
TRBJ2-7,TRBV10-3,CATRDPGDEQYF
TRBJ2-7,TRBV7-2,CASSLGGGPYEQYF
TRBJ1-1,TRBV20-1,CSAPQPKVLSTEAFF
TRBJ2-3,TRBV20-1,CSASGRGASTDTQYF
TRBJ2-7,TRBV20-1,CSARETGTRYEQYF
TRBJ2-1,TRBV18,CASSPERGSYNEQFF
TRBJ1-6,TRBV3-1,CASSQDRVGNSPLHF
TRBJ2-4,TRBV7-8,CASSLGGVRIQYF
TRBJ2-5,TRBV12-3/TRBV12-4,CASRVGTSGQETQYF
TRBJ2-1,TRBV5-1,CASSLYGTPSYNEQFF
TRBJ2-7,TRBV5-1,CASSSGPSDEQYF
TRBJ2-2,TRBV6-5,CASSYSIGLPGELFF
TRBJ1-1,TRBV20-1,CSARRGGITEAFF
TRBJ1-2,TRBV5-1,CASSLAGTDYGYTF
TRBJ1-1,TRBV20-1,CSAYSRGMNTEAFF
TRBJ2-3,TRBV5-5,CASSYGLAGGRRTDTQYF
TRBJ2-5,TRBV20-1,CSARRVAGLGETQYF
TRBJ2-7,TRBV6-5,CASSYSIAGGGYEQYF
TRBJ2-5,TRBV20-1,CSIVAGGLRQETQYF
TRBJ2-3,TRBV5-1,CASSLGGGSPSDTQYF
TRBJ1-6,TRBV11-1,CASSLYQGNSPLHF
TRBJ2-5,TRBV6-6,CASSTPGGQGKTQYF
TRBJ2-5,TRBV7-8,CASSPTHRGQETQYF
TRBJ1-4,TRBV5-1,CASSLGAPGQGEKLFF
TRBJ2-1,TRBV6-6,CASSGTVYNEQFF
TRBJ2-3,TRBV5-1,CASSVGGFTDTQYF
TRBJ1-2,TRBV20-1,CSARGEWWLAVNYGYTF
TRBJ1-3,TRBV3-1,CASSQRTFSGNTIYF
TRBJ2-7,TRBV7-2,CASSPDRGFSYEQYF
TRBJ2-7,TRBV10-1,CASSGRRTYEQYF
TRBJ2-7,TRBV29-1,CSVNGVGQLSYEQYF
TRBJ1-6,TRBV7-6,CASSLGVSTSPLHF
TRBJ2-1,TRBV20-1,CSVTTSFFNEQFF
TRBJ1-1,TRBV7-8,CASSLGGGAVRTEAFF
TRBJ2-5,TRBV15,CATSGGLYQETQYF
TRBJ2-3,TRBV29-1,CSVGGEADTQYF
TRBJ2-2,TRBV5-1,CASSRGGAGGELFF
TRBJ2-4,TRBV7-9,CASSLVGSTSNIQYF
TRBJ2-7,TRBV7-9,CASSLGGISYEQYF